Listed here is a single TCR beta chain. Its antigen is unidentified. This entry is derived from a study of beta chain features in type 1 diabetes. Study-level findings and limits: Type 1 diabetes patients showed fewer insertions and more deletions at VDJ junctions.

CDR3 size: 14 residues. V gave up 3 bases and J gave up 0 bases, with 7 bases separating them. From germline, CDR1 is LGHNA and CDR2 YSLEER. Since all of the isolated RNA was reverse transcribed, expressed TCRB transcripts were what got sequenced. Only in-frame clones appear in the TCRdb table, and some are missing; sequencing was by immunoSEQ multiplex PCR. The data hold roughly 310,000 clones, with approximately 11% observed a single time. The chain uses TRBV4-3 and TRBJ2-3; unclear D gene. The sequenced sample was naive CD4+ T cells from blood. The receptor comes from a woman aged 30 to 39 in good health. The chain's CDR3 is CASSHKMSTDTQYF. The CDR3 coding sequence is TGCGCCAGCAGCCATAAAATGAGCACAGATACGCAGTATTTT.